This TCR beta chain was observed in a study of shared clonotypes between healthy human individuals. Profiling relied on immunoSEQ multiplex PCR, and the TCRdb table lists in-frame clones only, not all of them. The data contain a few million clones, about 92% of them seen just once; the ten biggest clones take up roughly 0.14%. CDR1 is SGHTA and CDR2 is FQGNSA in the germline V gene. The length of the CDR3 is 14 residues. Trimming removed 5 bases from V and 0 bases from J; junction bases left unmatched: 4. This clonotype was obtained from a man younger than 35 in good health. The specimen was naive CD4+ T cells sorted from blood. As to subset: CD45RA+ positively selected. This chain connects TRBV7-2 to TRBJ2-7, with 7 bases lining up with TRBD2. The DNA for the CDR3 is TGTGCCAGCAGCATGGGAGGGAGCTCCTACGAGCAGTACTTC. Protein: CASSMGGSSYEQYF.